This T cell receptor (beta chain) was sequenced during a study of blood T cell repertoires in COVID-19. Turning to the study itself: The samples span acute and convalescent COVID-19 from the United States, Italy and Spain.

The CDR3 is made up of 15 amino acids. Germline CDR1 is KGHSH and CDR2 is LQKENI. J was trimmed by 4 bases and V by 3 bases; bases with no gene match: 5. Clones were sequenced by immunoSEQ multiplex PCR, and TCRdb holds only the in-frame ones, with some missing. The sample holds about 33,000 clones, around 90% seen once. The sequencing sample was made of peripheral blood. The chain is built from TRBV18 and TRBJ2-7; 11 nucleotides line up with TRBD2. The clonotype was recovered from a man in his 70s with acute or convalescent COVID-19. The CDR3 reads CASSPGSGGVYEQYF. DNA for the CDR3: TGTGCCAGCTCACCTGGTAGCGGGGGGGTATACGAGCAGTACTTC.